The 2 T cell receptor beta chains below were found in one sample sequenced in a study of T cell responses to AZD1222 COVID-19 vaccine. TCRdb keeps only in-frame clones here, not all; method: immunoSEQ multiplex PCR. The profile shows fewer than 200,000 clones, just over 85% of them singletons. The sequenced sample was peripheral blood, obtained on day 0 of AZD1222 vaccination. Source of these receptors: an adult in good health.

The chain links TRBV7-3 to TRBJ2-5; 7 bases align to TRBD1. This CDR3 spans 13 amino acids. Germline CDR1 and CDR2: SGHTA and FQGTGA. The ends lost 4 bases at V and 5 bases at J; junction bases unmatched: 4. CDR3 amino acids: CASSSTGVETQYF. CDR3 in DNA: TGTGCCAGCAGCTCCACAGGGGTGGAGACCCAGTACTTC.

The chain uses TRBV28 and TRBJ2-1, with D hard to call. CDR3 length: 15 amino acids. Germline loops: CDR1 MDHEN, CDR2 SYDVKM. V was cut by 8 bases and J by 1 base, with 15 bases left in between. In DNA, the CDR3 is TGTGCCAGCTCCATTCGACTGGGGTCCTACAATGAGCAGTTCTTC. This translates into CASSIRLGSYNEQFF.